This is a list of T cell receptor beta chains from one sample in a study of regulatory T cells in long-lasting Graves disease. TCRdb ran MiXCR on the multiplex PCR reads and lists one entry per CDR3 protein. The repertoire consists of approximately 350,000 distinct CDR3 sequences, with 12% occurring once and the leading ten covering approximately 20%. The same sample was also used in a study of T cells in Graves' hyperthyroidism and ophthalmopathy.

Sequenced here: peripheral blood mononuclear cells (PBMCs), sampled at new diagnosis, from a patient treated with antithyroid drugs. The receptors shown here come from a young woman with Graves disease. CDR3s include the opening cysteine and the closing phenylalanine or tryptophan. A D gene is named only where the DNA matches it firmly. Not all rows give a size; the values are once, few, many and, for expanded clones, a class.

v_gene: TRBV20-1
abundance: -
j_gene: TRBJ1-1
d_gene: -
CDR3nt: TGCAGTGCCCCGCCTACAGGGAGGAACACTGAAGCTTTCTTT
CDR3aa: CSAPPTGRNTEAFF

v_gene: TRBV6-2/TRBV6-3
abundance: many
j_gene: TRBJ1-1
d_gene: -
CDR3nt: TGTGCCAGCACCGACAGCACTGAAGCTTTCTTT
CDR3aa: CASTDSTEAFF

v_gene: TRBV7-2
abundance: few
j_gene: TRBJ2-5
d_gene: TRBD2
CDR3nt: TGTGCCAGCAGCTTAGAGGTCGGACTAGGAGAGACCCAGTACTTC
CDR3aa: CASSLEVGLGETQYF

v_gene: TRBV12-3/TRBV12-4
abundance: many
j_gene: TRBJ2-7
d_gene: -
CDR3nt: TGTGCCAGCAGTCCTCCCCCTGGCATGTTGGACTACGAGCAGTACTTC
CDR3aa: CASSPPPGMLDYEQYF

v_gene: TRBV4-2
abundance: -
j_gene: TRBJ2-5
d_gene: TRBD1
CDR3nt: TGTGCCAGCAGCCCGAGGGGGGACAGGGGATGGCGAGAGACCCAGTACTTC
CDR3aa: CASSPRGDRGWRETQYF

v_gene: TRBV6-2/TRBV6-3
abundance: few
j_gene: TRBJ2-5
d_gene: TRBD2
CDR3nt: TGTGCCAGCAGTTTCATTCCCTGGACTAGCGGGGTGTACCAAGAGACCCAGTACTTC
CDR3aa: CASSFIPWTSGVYQETQYF

v_gene: TRBV7-3
abundance: -
j_gene: TRBJ2-1
d_gene: -
CDR3nt: TGTGCCAGCAGCTTAATCAACCTAGGATCCTACAATGAGCAGTTCTTC
CDR3aa: CASSLINLGSYNEQFF

v_gene: TRBV7-3
abundance: many
j_gene: TRBJ2-3
d_gene: -
CDR3nt: TGTGCCAGCAGCTCCCCGCTCGGGGATACGCAGTATTTT
CDR3aa: CASSSPLGDTQYF

v_gene: TRBV20-1
abundance: -
j_gene: TRBJ2-1
d_gene: -
CDR3nt: TGCAGTGCTGGGGGAGCGTCCTATGAGCAGTTCTTC
CDR3aa: CSAGGASYEQFF

v_gene: TRBV3-1
abundance: -
j_gene: TRBJ1-2
d_gene: -
CDR3nt: TGTGCCAGCAGCCAAGACGCAGGGCAGAAGGATGGCTACACCTTC
CDR3aa: CASSQDAGQKDGYTF

v_gene: TRBV5-1
abundance: -
j_gene: TRBJ1-1
d_gene: TRBD1
CDR3nt: TGCGCCAGCAGCGCGGGGCCCGGGACAGGGGGCACTGAAGCTTTCTTT
CDR3aa: CASSAGPGTGGTEAFF

v_gene: TRBV29-1
abundance: -
j_gene: TRBJ2-3
d_gene: TRBD1
CDR3nt: TGCAGCGTCGAACGGGACAGCAACACAGATACGCAGTATTTT
CDR3aa: CSVERDSNTDTQYF

v_gene: TRBV6-1
abundance: -
j_gene: TRBJ2-5
d_gene: TRBD1
CDR3nt: TGTGCCAGCAGTCTGCCTGGGACAGGGCCCGAGACCCAGTACTTC
CDR3aa: CASSLPGTGPETQYF

v_gene: TRBV15
abundance: -
j_gene: TRBJ2-2
d_gene: TRBD1
CDR3nt: TGTGCCACCAGCAGCAGAGTCTGGGGACAGGGTTACGACGGGGAGCTGTTTTTT
CDR3aa: CATSSRVWGQGYDGELFF

v_gene: TRBV6-1
abundance: few
j_gene: TRBJ1-6
d_gene: -
CDR3nt: TGTGCCAGCAGACGGAGTTCACCCCTCCACTTT
CDR3aa: CASRRSSPLHF

v_gene: TRBV24-1
abundance: -
j_gene: TRBJ2-1
d_gene: TRBD2
CDR3nt: TGTGCCACCAGTGATCCCTCCCTGGACGGGGGGGCTCAATTCTTC
CDR3aa: CATSDPSLDGGAQFF

v_gene: TRBV18
abundance: many
j_gene: TRBJ1-2
d_gene: TRBD1
CDR3nt: TGTGCCAGCTCGTCGACCTCCGGGACAGGGAAAGATGGATATGGCTACACCTTC
CDR3aa: CASSSTSGTGKDGYGYTF

v_gene: TRBV12-3/TRBV12-4
abundance: many
j_gene: TRBJ2-2
d_gene: -
CDR3nt: TGTGCCAGCAGTCCATCTCGGGGATTTAGAGCCGGGGAGCTGTTTTTT
CDR3aa: CASSPSRGFRAGELFF

v_gene: TRBV9
abundance: many
j_gene: TRBJ2-1
d_gene: TRBD2
CDR3nt: TGTGCCAGCAGCGTTAGCGGGCCCTTGGATGAGCAGTTCTTC
CDR3aa: CASSVSGPLDEQFF

v_gene: TRBV27
abundance: -
j_gene: TRBJ1-2
d_gene: TRBD1
CDR3nt: TGTGCCAGCAGTTCCGACAGGGGGCTCTACTATGGCTACACCTTC
CDR3aa: CASSSDRGLYYGYTF

v_gene: TRBV20-1
abundance: many
j_gene: TRBJ1-5
d_gene: TRBD1
CDR3nt: TGCAGTGCCTCCCCCGGACAGGCCCATCAGCCCCAGCATTTT
CDR3aa: CSASPGQAHQPQHF

v_gene: TRBV30
abundance: many
j_gene: TRBJ1-1
d_gene: -
CDR3nt: TGTGCCTGGGACCCCAGCTGGGGAGGGGTCACTGAAGCTTTCTTT
CDR3aa: CAWDPSWGGVTEAFF

v_gene: TRBV7-7
abundance: few
j_gene: TRBJ2-2
d_gene: TRBD2
CDR3nt: TGTGCTAGCAGCCGCTCAGCGGGGGGCCCGATAACCGGGGAGCTGTTTTTT
CDR3aa: CASSRSAGGPITGELFF

v_gene: TRBV3-1
abundance: -
j_gene: TRBJ2-1
d_gene: TRBD2
CDR3nt: TGTGCCAGCAGCCAAGAGACTAGCTTAACGTTCTTC
CDR3aa: CASSQETSLTFF

v_gene: TRBV13
abundance: few
j_gene: TRBJ1-6
d_gene: -
CDR3nt: TGTGCCAGCAGCTTATCCGCAGGATATAATTCACCCCTCCACTTT
CDR3aa: CASSLSAGYNSPLHF

v_gene: TRBV19
abundance: -
j_gene: TRBJ2-7
d_gene: -
CDR3nt: TGTGCCAGTAGTCACCAGTCACACTACGAGCAGTACTTC
CDR3aa: CASSHQSHYEQYF

v_gene: TRBV20-1
abundance: -
j_gene: TRBJ1-1
d_gene: -
CDR3nt: TGCAGTGCTGATCGGGGGGGGCCCACTGAAGCTTTCTTT
CDR3aa: CSADRGGPTEAFF

v_gene: TRBV5-1
abundance: many
j_gene: TRBJ2-3
d_gene: -
CDR3nt: TGCGCCAGCAGCTTACAGCCTAGCACAGATACGCAGTATTTT
CDR3aa: CASSLQPSTDTQYF

v_gene: TRBV11-1
abundance: many
j_gene: TRBJ1-1
d_gene: -
CDR3nt: TGTGCCAGCAGCCCGTCATGGGGGCTCACTGAAGCTTTCTTT
CDR3aa: CASSPSWGLTEAFF

v_gene: TRBV10-3
abundance: many
j_gene: TRBJ1-3
d_gene: -
CDR3nt: TGTGCCATCACCGGGCAGGGAAACACCATATATTTT
CDR3aa: CAITGQGNTIYF

v_gene: TRBV4-1
abundance: once
j_gene: TRBJ2-1
d_gene: -
CDR3nt: TGCGCCAGCAGCCAATCGGGGCCCTACAATGAGCAGTTCTTC
CDR3aa: CASSQSGPYNEQFF

v_gene: TRBV30
abundance: many
j_gene: TRBJ1-4
d_gene: -
CDR3nt: TGTGCCTGGAGCGAAGGAGTGGCAACTAATGAAAAACTGTTTTTT
CDR3aa: CAWSEGVATNEKLFF

v_gene: TRBV3-1
abundance: -
j_gene: TRBJ2-7
d_gene: TRBD2
CDR3nt: TGTGCCAGCAGCCAAGGAGGGGGACTAGCGGGAGACGAGCAGTACTTC
CDR3aa: CASSQGGGLAGDEQYF

v_gene: TRBV20-1
abundance: few
j_gene: TRBJ2-7
d_gene: -
CDR3nt: TGCAGTGCTGCCTCACATTACGAGCAGTACTTC
CDR3aa: CSAASHYEQYF

v_gene: TRBV14
abundance: many
j_gene: TRBJ2-5
d_gene: -
CDR3nt: TGTGCCAGCAGCGCGTGGGGAGAGTTGGGAGAGACCCAGTACTTC
CDR3aa: CASSAWGELGETQYF

v_gene: TRBV11-1
abundance: many
j_gene: TRBJ2-1
d_gene: -
CDR3nt: TGTGCCAGCAGCGGGCAGTACAATGAGCAGTTCTTC
CDR3aa: CASSGQYNEQFF

v_gene: TRBV28
abundance: many
j_gene: TRBJ1-1
d_gene: -
CDR3nt: TGTGCCAGCAGACCGGACGGGAGCGACACTGAAGCTTTCTTT
CDR3aa: CASRPDGSDTEAFF

v_gene: TRBV2
abundance: many
j_gene: TRBJ2-7
d_gene: -
CDR3nt: TGTGCCAGCAGTCGACAGAGCTACTCCTACGAGCAGTACTTC
CDR3aa: CASSRQSYSYEQYF

v_gene: TRBV20-1
abundance: many
j_gene: TRBJ2-5
d_gene: TRBD2
CDR3nt: TGCAGTGCTAATCCTAGCGGGGGATGGTGGGAGACCCAGTACTTC
CDR3aa: CSANPSGGWWETQYF

v_gene: TRBV15
abundance: many
j_gene: TRBJ1-5
d_gene: -
CDR3nt: TGTGCCACCAGCACAGATTGGGGGATAGTAGAGTATCAGCCCCAGCATTTT
CDR3aa: CATSTDWGIVEYQPQHF

v_gene: TRBV7-8
abundance: many
j_gene: TRBJ2-7
d_gene: -
CDR3nt: TGTGCCAGCAGCCCAACTAGACAGCAATACGAGCAGTACTTC
CDR3aa: CASSPTRQQYEQYF

v_gene: TRBV7-2
abundance: -
j_gene: TRBJ1-1
d_gene: TRBD1
CDR3nt: TGTGCCAGCAGCTCAAGGACAGGGGGCGCGTCAAGGGCTGAAGCTTTCTTT
CDR3aa: CASSSRTGGASRAEAFF

v_gene: TRBV12-5
abundance: many
j_gene: TRBJ2-3
d_gene: -
CDR3nt: TGTGCTAGTGGGGAAGGAGATACGCAGTATTTT
CDR3aa: CASGEGDTQYF

v_gene: TRBV7-2
abundance: many
j_gene: TRBJ2-2
d_gene: -
CDR3nt: TGTGCCAGCAGCTTAGCCCACCAACGGGGGCTTGACGGGGAGCTGTTTTTT
CDR3aa: CASSLAHQRGLDGELFF

v_gene: TRBV7-3
abundance: many
j_gene: TRBJ2-3
d_gene: -
CDR3nt: TGTGCCAGCAGCTTAGGGGCAGGGGTGGCAGATACGCAGTATTTT
CDR3aa: CASSLGAGVADTQYF

v_gene: TRBV7-9
abundance: many
j_gene: TRBJ2-3
d_gene: -
CDR3nt: TGTGCCAGCTACGAGTGGGGTGCAGATACGCAGTATTTT
CDR3aa: CASYEWGADTQYF

v_gene: TRBV3-1
abundance: few
j_gene: TRBJ2-1
d_gene: TRBD1
CDR3nt: TGTGCCAGCAGCCAAGAGGGGGACCGAAGACAGGGGCCATACAATGAGCAGTTCTTC
CDR3aa: CASSQEGDRRQGPYNEQFF

v_gene: TRBV7-2
abundance: many
j_gene: TRBJ1-2
d_gene: -
CDR3nt: TGTGCCAGCAGTCGAGAGAGGGGCAGCAAGAGTAACTATGGCTACACCTTC
CDR3aa: CASSRERGSKSNYGYTF

v_gene: TRBV20-1
abundance: -
j_gene: TRBJ1-3
d_gene: -
CDR3nt: TGCAGTGCTAGCAAAAGTCCTCTTGGGGCGAACTCTGGAAACACCATATATTTT
CDR3aa: CSASKSPLGANSGNTIYF

v_gene: TRBV7-8
abundance: many
j_gene: TRBJ2-2
d_gene: -
CDR3nt: TGTGCCAGCAGCCGAGTATGGACCGGGGAGCTGTTTTTT
CDR3aa: CASSRVWTGELFF

v_gene: TRBV10-3
abundance: -
j_gene: TRBJ2-3
d_gene: TRBD2
CDR3nt: TGTGCCATCGGCGGGGGAGGGAGGGCCACAGATACGCAGTATTTT
CDR3aa: CAIGGGGRATDTQYF